This T cell receptor (beta chain) was found in a study of CD8 T cells in Susac syndrome. V was shortened by 5 bases and J by 2 bases, with 7 bases between the two germline ends. Per the germline V gene, CDR1 is LNHDA and CDR2 is SQIVND (reference sequence). The CDR3 covers 13 residues. An amount of RNA that ranged from 0.5 to 1 ug was reverse transcribed with random hexamers. The immunoSEQ assay covered 54 Vbeta and 13 Jbeta segments for CDR3. TCRdb re-called the immunoSEQ multiplex PCR reads with MiXCR, one entry per CDR3 protein. Of just over 150,000 distinct CDR3 sequences listed, about 94% were seen once; the top ten hold 0.21%.

Sequenced sample: CD8+ T cells from PBMCs. The receptor's source is a human donor with multiple sclerosis. The chain combines TRBV19 with TRBJ1-5; D unresolved. CDR3 loop: CASSVKGNQPQHF. Written as DNA, the CDR3 is TGTGCCAGTAGTGTTAAAGGCAATCAGCCCCAGCATTTT. Supplemented by reference TRBV19 and TRBJ1-5, the full variable domain reads DGGITQSPKYLFRKEGQNVTLSCEQNLNHDAMYWYRQDPGQGLRLIYYSQIVNDFQKGDIAEGYSVSREKKESFPLTVTSAQKNPTAFYLCASSVKGNQPQHFGDGTRLSIL.